Listed here are 17 T cell receptor beta chains from one sample, sequenced in a study of shared clonotypes between healthy human individuals. Assay: immunoSEQ multiplex PCR; the TCRdb copy retains only in-frame clones and omits some. The table records about 2.3 million clones, just under 95% of them present only once. The sample was naive CD4+ T cells from PBMCs. Specified subset: CD45RA+ positively selected. These receptors were taken from a man younger than 35 in good health. Some clones in this sample may be carry-over from other donors' samples.

The rearrangement uses TRBV15 and TRBJ2-7; TRBD2 matches 9 bases. The germline V gene encodes CDR1 LNHNV and CDR2 YYDKDF (reference sequence). With 4 bases clipped from V and 3 bases from J, the junction kept 4 bases outside the gene matches. The CDR3 extends over 14 amino acids. The chain's CDR3 is CATSKIAGDYEQYF. CDR3 DNA: TGTGCCACCAGCAAGATAGCGGGGGACTACGAGCAGTACTTC.

The chain is built from TRBV7-3 and TRBJ2-3, with D perhaps matching TRBD2 (5 bases). Germline lookup yields CDR1 SGHTA and CDR2 FQGTGA. The CDR3 covers 15 residues. Trimming removed 1 base from V and 0 bases from J, with 8 bases in between. The CDR3 here is CASSLKSGSTDTQYF. The CDR3 DNA follows: TGTGCCAGCAGCTTAAAAAGCGGCAGCACAGATACGCAGTATTTT.

The chain has TRBV11-3 and TRBJ2-3; D ambiguous. There are 14 residues in the CDR3. Trimming took off 5 bases at V and 0 bases at J, with 9 bases between the two ends. The V gene's germline CDR1 is SGHNT and CDR2 YENEEA. The CDR3 bases are TGTGCCAGCAGCGCCTTCGACAGCACAGATACGCAGTATTTT. Its translation is CASSAFDSTDTQYF.

The chain carries TRBV15 and TRBJ2-6; possible D gene TRBD1, 6 bases. Germline values: CDR1 LNHNV, CDR2 YYDKDF (reference sequence). CDR3 length: 16 residues. With 1 base removed from V and 0 bases from J, the gap between germline ends came to 7 bases. CDR3 region: CATSRGGHSGANVLTF. Written as DNA, the CDR3 is TGTGCCACCAGCAGAGGGGGACACTCTGGGGCCAACGTCCTGACTTTC.

The gene calls are TRBV19 and TRBJ1-5, with D hard to call. The CDR3 totals 14 residues. V was pared by 7 bases and J by 6 bases, with 16 bases between. From germline, CDR1 is LNHDA and CDR2 SQIVND (reference sequence). CDR3 sequence reads: CASMKVGRVQPQHF. The CDR3 DNA reads TGTGCCAGTATGAAAGTTGGGAGGGTTCAGCCCCAGCATTTT.

This clone has only one observation. The chain is built from TRBV2 and TRBJ2-3; the D gene is possibly TRBD1 (6 bases). CDR3 size: 15 residues. The germline V gene has CDR1 SNHLY and CDR2 FYNNEI. The germline V and J ends were trimmed by 5 bases and 1 base, with 13 bases remaining between them. CDR3 loop: CASSKGQLGTDTQYF. CDR3 in DNA: TGTGCCAGCAGTAAAGGACAGCTCGGCACAGATACGCAGTATTTT.

This clone was seen a single time. The chain uses TRBV25-1 and TRBJ2-3; tentatively, D is TRBD1 (6 bases). V was shortened by 6 bases and J by 0 bases, with 13 bases between the two germline ends. The CDR3 is 15 residues long. Germline V CDR1 and CDR2: MGHDK, SYGVNS. The CDR3 DNA sequence: TGTGCCAGCAGCTCGAACAGGGATAGCACAGATACGCAGTATTTT. Amino acid sequence: CASSSNRDSTDTQYF.

V and J are TRBV4-1 and TRBJ1-6; the D gene is possibly TRBD1 (5 bases). The CDR3 totals 15 residues. From germline, CDR1 is MGHRA and CDR2 YSYEKL. The V and J ends lost 6 bases and 6 bases respectively, with 15 bases between them. The CDR3 DNA reads as TGCGCCAGCAGGGACATCGGCAGGGCTAATTCACCCCTCCACTTT. Protein product: CASRDIGRANSPLHF.

This rearrangement joins TRBV10-3 to TRBJ2-5; D is perhaps TRBD1 (6 bases). Germline lookup yields CDR1 ENHRY and CDR2 SYGVKD. The CDR3 has 15 residues. V lost 2 bases and J 1 base, leaving 11 bases between the germline ends. The CDR3 nucleotides are TGTGCCATCAGTGAGAGGATGGGGGCCCAAGAGACCCAGTACTTC. It codes for CAISERMGAQETQYF.

Worth noting for this clone: At one end the junction does not follow the germline gene, possibly because of a read error. Distinct nucleotide sequences in the sample also encode this CDR3. This sequence joins TRBV20-1 and TRBJ2-7; a weak D match, TRBD1 (5 bases). The CDR3 sequence is 11 residues long. Looked up from germline, CDR1 is DFQATT and CDR2 is SNEGSKA (reference sequence). The CDR3 DNA is TGCAGTGCTAGACAGGGTTATGAGCAGTATTTC. Amino acids: CSARQGYEQYF.

Worth noting for this clone: The identical CDR3 is also encoded by other nucleotide sequences in the sample. J is TRBJ1-4 and V is TRBV5-5; D gene ambiguous. The germline V gene has CDR1 SGHKS and CDR2 YYEKEE (reference sequence). This CDR3 comprises 14 residues. Trimming shortened V by 4 bases and J by 0 bases, and 7 bases separated the two germline ends. The CDR3 DNA follows: TGTGCCAGCAGCCCTACAGCAACTAATGAAAAACTGTTTTTT. Encoded protein: CASSPTATNEKLFF.

The CDR3: CASSRRGPEDTQYF. Here the CDR3 DNA reads TGTGCCAGCAGTCGCAGGGGGCCAGAAGATACGCAGTATTTT. The chain carries TRBV27 and TRBJ2-3; 8 bases map to TRBD1. V lost 5 bases to trimming and J lost 5 bases; unmatched junction nucleotides: 6. In germline, CDR1 is MNHEY, CDR2 SMNVEV (reference sequence). CDR3 length equals 14 residues.

The rearrangement uses TRBV7-6 and TRBJ1-4, with D perhaps matching TRBD1 (5 bases). The CDR3 loop spans 15 amino acids. V shed 1 base and J shed 8 bases, with 14 bases lying between them. Germline CDR1 reads SGHVS; CDR2 reads FNYEAQ. The DNA of the CDR3 is TGTGCCAGCAGCTTAGGGGCCGGGGGATACGAAAAACTGTTTTTT. Protein: CASSLGAGGYEKLFF. The full variable domain, its missing parts supplied by reference TRBV7-6 and TRBJ1-4, is GAGVSQSPRYKVTKRGQDVALRCDPISGHVSLYWYRQALGQGPEFLTYFNYEAQQDKSGLPNDRFSAERPEGSISTLTIQRTEQRDSAMYRCASSLGAGGYEKLFFGSGTQLSVL.

CDR3 DNA sequence: TGTGCCAGCAGCAATCTGATCTGGGGCACAGATACGCAGTATTTT. It codes for CASSNLIWGTDTQYF. V and J are TRBV11-2 and TRBJ2-3; D is undetermined. CDR1 and CDR2 (germline): SGHAT, FQNNGV. This CDR3 contains 15 residues. The germline V and J ends were trimmed by 5 bases and 1 base, with 13 bases remaining between them. Full variable domain (rest looked up from reference TRBV11-2 and TRBJ2-3): EAGVAQSPRYKIIEKRQSVAFWCNPISGHATLYWYQQILGQGPKLLIQFQNNGVVDDSQLPKDRFSAERLKGVDSTLKIQPAKLEDSAVYLCASSNLIWGTDTQYFGPGTRLTVL.

This clone was found a few times. The chain has TRBV5-4 and TRBJ1-4; 9 nucleotides align to TRBD1. Trimming at V came to 0 bases and at J to 8 bases, leaving 5 bases not matched to a gene. CDR3 size: 15 residues. Germline V gene data show CDR1 as SGHNT and CDR2 as YYREEE (reference sequence). Written as DNA, the CDR3 is TGTGCCAGCAGCTTGGGTAGGACAGGGGAAGAAAAACTGTTTTTT. It encodes CASSLGRTGEEKLFF.

This clone was picked up a small number of times. The V and J genes are TRBV30 and TRBJ1-5; no reliable D call. The V gene's germline CDR1 is GTSNPN and CDR2 SVGIG (reference sequence). The length of the CDR3 is 16 residues. Trimming cost V 0 bases and J 0 bases, with 12 bases left between them. The CDR3 nucleotides read TGTGCCTGGAGTGTAGGCCAGCCGTATAGCAATCAGCCCCAGCATTTT. This translates into CAWSVGQPYSNQPQHF. Variable domain in full (rest from reference TRBV30 and TRBJ1-5): SQTIHQWPATLVQPVGSPLSLECTVEGTSNPNLYWYRQAAGRGLQLLFYSVGIGQISSEVPQNLSASRPQDRQFILSSKKLLLSDSGFYLCAWSVGQPYSNQPQHFGDGTRLSIL.

J is TRBJ2-1 and V is TRBV15, with D perhaps TRBD2 (5 bases). V lost 2 bases and J lost 7, with 15 bases in between. The CDR3 length is 15 residues. The germline V gene encodes CDR1 LNHNV and CDR2 YYDKDF (reference sequence). CDR3 DNA: TGTGCCACCAGCAGACCCAGCTCTCGGAGGAATGAGCAGTTCTTC. It codes for CATSRPSSRRNEQFF.